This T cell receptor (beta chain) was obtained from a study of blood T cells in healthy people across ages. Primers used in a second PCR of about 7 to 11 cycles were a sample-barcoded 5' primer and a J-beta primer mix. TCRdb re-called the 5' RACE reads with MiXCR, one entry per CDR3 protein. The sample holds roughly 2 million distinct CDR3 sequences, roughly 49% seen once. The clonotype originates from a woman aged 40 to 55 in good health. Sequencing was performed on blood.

The CDR3 loop is CASSYRDTNKGYEQYF. As DNA, the CDR3 is TGTGCCAGCAGTTATCGGGACACCAATAAAGGTTACGAGCAGTACTTC. The rearrangement links TRBV6-2 or TRBV6-3 to TRBJ2-7; TRBD1 might be the D (6 bases). This CDR3 has 16 residues. The germline V and J ends were trimmed by 3 bases and 4 bases, with 19 bases remaining between them. CDR1 and CDR2 (germline): MNHEY, SVGEGT.